These T cell receptor beta chains were read from a single sample in a study of tumor-infiltrating lymphocytes in primary liver carcinoma. TCRdb redid the calling of the multiplex PCR reads with MiXCR, one entry per CDR3 protein. The data contain fewer than 400,000 distinct CDR3 sequences, 58% of them singletons. Material for sequencing was peripheral blood. The receptors were gathered from a young woman with primary liver carcinoma and hepatitis B virus infection. Both conserved end residues are part of each CDR3. The D gene is left open where the match is weak. Clone size is stated in some rows and not others, as once, few, many or a class when expanded.

size	D	V	J	CDR3	DNA
many	TRBD2	TRBV6-6	TRBJ2-1	CASSYSIAGVRDEQFF	TGTGCCAGCAGTTACTCGATAGCGGGAGTTCGAGATGAGCAGTTCTTC
NA	TRBD2	TRBV6-2/TRBV6-3	TRBJ2-1	CASSRTTALAGCRNEQFF	TGTGCCAGCAGTAGGACAACCGCACTAGCGGGATGCAGGAATGAGCAGTTCTTC
many	TRBD1	TRBV7-8	TRBJ1-5	CASSYRGFNQPQHF	TGTGCCAGCAGCTACAGGGGCTTCAATCAGCCCCAGCATTTT
NA	TRBD1	TRBV7-9	TRBJ2-7	CASSVQGVGEQYF	TGTGCCAGCAGCGTACAGGGGGTAGGGGAGCAGTACTTC
NA	NA	TRBV12-3/TRBV12-4	TRBJ2-3	CASSRSLGTRDTQYF	TGTGCCAGCAGCCGCTCTCTGGGGACAAGAGATACGCAGTATTTT
NA	TRBD2	TRBV6-6	TRBJ2-2	CATVGGMGTGELLF	TGTGCCACCGTCGGGGGGATGGGGACCGGGGAGCTATTGTTT
once	NA	TRBV10-1	TRBJ1-1	CAGRLERNSEAFF	TGCGCCGGCAGACTCGAAAGGAACAGTGAAGCTTTCTTT
NA	NA	TRBV4-1	TRBJ1-1	CASSLLLGGLGTEAFF	TGCGCCAGCAGCCTCTTACTAGGGGGGCTTGGGACTGAAGCTTTCTTT
NA	TRBD1	TRBV6-1	TRBJ1-1	CACSGLDRVATEAFF	TGTGCCTGCAGTGGCCTGGACAGGGTGGCCACTGAAGCTTTCTTT
NA	NA	TRBV6-1	TRBJ1-2	CVSRTTENYGYIF	TGTGTCAGCAGGACTACAGAGAACTATGGCTACATCTTC
NA	NA	TRBV30	TRBJ1-6	CAWNRDGSPLHF	TGTGCCTGGAATAGGGACGGTTCACCCCTCCACTTT
NA	NA	TRBV11-2	TRBJ2-7	CASSLVAAGGYEQYF	TGTGCCAGCAGCTTAGTGGCGGCAGGGGGGTACGAGCAGTACTTC
NA	NA	TRBV7-8	TRBJ2-1	CASSLSGGNYNEQFF	TGTGCCAGCAGCTTATCCGGCGGTAACTACAATGAGCAGTTCTTC
once	NA	TRBV11-1	TRBJ2-7	CASRIVSSDNKNILQYF	TGTGCCAGCAGAATCGTGTCTAGCGACAACAAAAATATCTTGCAGTACTTC
NA	NA	TRBV6-6	TRBJ2-1	CASSSTRNEQFF	TGTGCCAGCAGTTCTACTAGAAATGAGCAGTTCTTC
few	NA	TRBV28	TRBJ2-5	CASSRTGAEETQYF	TGTGCCAGCAGCCGGACTGGCGCCGAAGAGACCCAGTACTTC
many	TRBD1	TRBV12-3/TRBV12-4	TRBJ1-5	CASSRQGINQPQHF	TGTGCCAGCAGCCGACAGGGGATCAATCAGCCCCAGCATTTT
NA	NA	TRBV29-1	TRBJ1-4	CSLGGIGGGGKLFF	TGCAGCCTTGGAGGGATAGGGGGAGGGGGAAAACTGTTTTTT
NA	TRBD2	TRBV29-1	TRBJ2-4	CSVGGVFGNNIQYF	TGCAGTGTTGGGGGGGTGTTTGGGAATAACATTCAGTACTTC
NA	NA	TRBV28	TRBJ1-2	CASSFDSTNYGYTF	TGTGCCAGCAGTTTCGACAGTACTAACTATGGCTACACCTTC
NA	NA	TRBV12-3/TRBV12-4	TRBJ2-3	CASSLDSSNTQYF	TGTGCCAGCAGCCTGGACAGCTCAAATACGCAGTATTTT
NA	NA	TRBV11-2	TRBJ2-7	CASSSLHTWRDEQYF	TGTGCCAGCAGCTCACTCCACACCTGGAGGGACGAGCAGTACTTC
NA	NA	TRBV7-9	TRBJ2-1	CASSLAGAKNEQFF	TGTGCCAGCAGCTTAGCAGGGGCCAAGAATGAGCAGTTCTTC
NA	NA	TRBV5-6	TRBJ2-5	CSSSFRGTQYF	TGTTCCAGCAGCTTCCGAGGGACCCAGTACTTC
NA	NA	TRBV6-5	TRBJ1-5	CTSSLGIFSNRPQHF	TGTACCAGCAGCCTAGGTATATTTAGCAATCGGCCCCAGCATTTT
NA	NA	TRBV6-2/TRBV6-3	TRBJ2-2	CASSYLTQANIGELFF	TGTGCCAGCAGTTACCTTACGCAAGCGAACATCGGGGAGCTGTTTTTT
NA	NA	TRBV29-1	TRBJ1-3	CSVGYISGNTIYF	TGCAGCGTCGGGTATATCTCTGGAAACACCATATATTTT
NA	NA	TRBV21-1	TRBJ2-7	CASSKDRDRYEQYF	TGTGCCAGCAGCAAAGACAGGGATCGGTACGAGCAGTACTTC
NA	NA	TRBV28	TRBJ2-4	CASSLVGTTIIAKNIQYF	TGTGCCAGCAGTTTAGTAGGGACAACCATAATAGCCAAAAACATTCAGTACTTT
many	TRBD2	TRBV4-1	TRBJ2-1	CASSQDHRGSTDNEQFF	TGCGCCAGCAGCCAAGATCACCGCGGGAGTACCGACAATGAGCAGTTCTTC
NA	NA	TRBV6-6	TRBJ2-1	CASSPPDDLYNEQFF	TGTGCCAGCAGTCCCCCTGACGACCTCTACAATGAGCAGTTCTTC
NA	NA	TRBV14	TRBJ2-1	CASSQGFGTEQFF	TGTGCCAGCAGCCAAGGGTTCGGGACCGAGCAGTTCTTC
NA	NA	TRBV6-6	TRBJ2-2	CASEGYVTGELFF	TGTGCCAGCGAGGGCTATGTCACCGGGGAGCTGTTTTTT
once	NA	TRBV12-3/TRBV12-4	TRBJ2-5	CAGSLVETQYF	TGTGCCGGCAGTTTAGTGGAGACCCAGTACTTC
NA	NA	TRBV6-1	TRBJ2-5	CASSGGMRETQYF	TGTGCTAGCAGTGGCGGTATGAGGGAGACCCAGTACTTC
NA	NA	TRBV11-1	TRBJ2-7	CVSSETGGYEQYF	TGTGTCAGCAGCGAGACGGGCGGCTACGAACAGTACTTC
NA	NA	TRBV11-2	TRBJ1-2	CASSTLGYGYTF	TGTGCCAGCAGCACATTGGGCTATGGCTACACTTTC
NA	NA	TRBV12-3/TRBV12-4	TRBJ1-5	CVSSFLGNQPQHF	TGTGTCAGCAGTTTTCTAGGCAATCAGCCCCAGCATTTT
NA	NA	TRBV4-1	TRBJ2-1	CAGKRVLIYNEQFF	TGCGCCGGCAAACGGGTCCTTATATACAATGAGCAGTTCTTC